The next 5 T cell receptor beta chains were all read from a single sample in a study of OX40 agonist ivuxolimab in advanced cancers. Profiled with immunoSEQ multiplex PCR; TCRdb holds only in-frame clones, not every one. Here the sample spans over 35,000 clones, around 89% being singletons. Sequencing was performed on CD4+ or CD8+ T cells sorted from blood, taken in a trial of the OX40 agonist ivuxolimab. The receptor source for this set is an adult with an advanced solid tumor such as melanoma, head and neck, liver or kidney cancer.

The chain uses TRBV5-1 and TRBJ1-1; D call uncertain. The germline V and J ends were trimmed by 2 bases and 2 bases, with 10 bases remaining between them. Germline V CDR1 and CDR2: SGHRS, YFSETQ. CDR3 length: 14 amino acids. CDR3 residues: CASSLLNTNTEAFF. The CDR3 nucleotides read TGCGCCAGCAGCTTACTTAATACTAACACTGAAGCTTTCTTT.

The chain recombines TRBV5-8 with TRBJ2-7, with D possibly being TRBD1 (5 bases). The CDR3 consists of 11 residues. The germline V gene encodes CDR1 SGHTS and CDR2 YDEGEE. The V end lost 4 bases, the J end lost 7 bases, and 9 bases lay between the germline ends. The CDR3 loop reads CASSTQGEQYF. In nucleotides, the CDR3 is TGTGCCAGCAGCACCCAGGGAGAGCAGTACTTC.

CDR3 in DNA: TGTGCCAGTCTCCTCCGGGACAGAAATCAGCCCCAGCATTTT. Its translation is CASLLRDRNQPQHF. The gene calls are TRBV6-1 and TRBJ1-5, with TRBD1 matching over 7 bases. Germline-derived CDR1 and CDR2 are MNHNS and SASEGT. The CDR3 runs to 14 residues. Trimming took 9 bases from V and 4 from J; bases not matched to a gene: 9.

This sequence joins TRBV28 and TRBJ1-2; D gene uncertain. V was clipped by 10 bases and J by 2 bases, with 8 bases between them. Germline V gives CDR1 MDHEN, CDR2 SYDVKM. There are 11 residues in the CDR3. The CDR3 loop is CATAENYGYTF. The CDR3 bases are TGTGCCACCGCAGAAAACTATGGCTACACCTTC.

The chain links TRBV18 to TRBJ1-1, with a tentative D call TRBD1 (5 bases). The V gene's germline CDR1 is KGHSH and CDR2 LQKENI. The CDR3 is 13 amino acids. V shed 2 bases and J shed 6 bases, with 10 bases lying between them. In DNA form, the CDR3 reads TGTGCCAGCTCACCAATGGAAGGGGCTGAAGCTTTCTTT. Protein product: CASSPMEGAEAFF.